Here is one T cell receptor beta chain with its context. Its antigen is not yet known. No quality values exist for individual bases; no much larger clone is one base distant. The immunoSEQ Assay, a bias-controlled multiplex PCR, was used to amplify TCRbeta CDR3 regions from genomic DNA. For the original study's pipeline: Nucleated cell counts per sample were estimated from amplification of reference gene primers within the assay. Sequence reads were collapsed and filtered to measure the absolute abundance of every unique TCRbeta CDR3 rearrangement. For each sample, productive Simpson clonality was calculated as the square root of Simpson's diversity index across productive rearrangements. What TCRdb holds here is the immuneACCESS table cut down to in-frame rearrangements. Part of the clones is not present; checked against another copy, under half of the missing clones reflect an unresolved V gene, and the others are unexplained. That table gives V, J and clone size, and the DNA gave D and trimming. Present in this sample are roughly 59,000 clones, around 85% of which were seen just once. Roughly 10% of the sample comes from the top ten.

Collaborating institutions collected whole blood in K2EDTA tubes following their own protocols. For TCRbeta analysis, collaborators shipped samples as frozen whole blood, isolated PBMCs, or DNA extracted from either of those sample types. This sample is part of a study of blood T cell repertoires in COVID-19 (dated by TCRdb to the early 2020s). Background for the entire study: Samples covering the acute and convalescent phases of COVID-19 were provided by collaborators in the United States, Italy and Spain. HLA class I and class II types, where available, came from metadata supplied by the sample provider rather than from assay-based typing. The sample metadata nearly always contained a de-identified subject ID, COVID-19 status, age in years and sex. The prospective study material was composed of cDNA or gDNA derived from T cells, B-cell-depleted T cells, or PBMCs. The samples were drawn from the first 160 participants of the ongoing ImmuneRACE study and from 1,254 subjects provided by 6 global collaborators. The repertoires were released in a freely available public database meant as a resource for research on the immune response to SARS-CoV-2. Subjects who had been exposed to COVID-19, were actively infected with it, or had recovered from it provided the deeply sampled blood TCRbeta repertoires that made up the dataset. On the study overall, not on this receptor specifically: The quantity of clinical and demographic metadata differed by source and by participant and was supplied without curation.

Per the germline V gene, MNHEY is the CDR1 and SVGAGI is the CDR2. CDR3 length: 13 amino acids, cysteine to phenylalanine. Here the CDR3 DNA is all that survives: 39 bases in frame from base 1. The junction shows trimming of 6 bases on V and 1 base on J, plus 9 bases between the germline ends. Sequencing input: peripheral blood. Rearrangement joined TRBV6-5 to TRBJ1-2, with the D gene not clear enough to name. This TCR derives from a human donor in a cohort sampled during active COVID-19. The bases read TGTGCCAGCAGCCCCGGCGGTAACTATGGCTACACCTTC. It is translated as CASSPGGNYGYTF.